The 20 T cell receptor beta chains in this list originate from one sample, sequenced in a study of cytomegalovirus exposure and HLA in healthy donors. Both 60 Vbeta primers and 13 Jbeta primers went into the PCR. TCRdb keeps only in-frame clones here, not all; method: immunoSEQ multiplex PCR. The sample has roughly 90,000 clones, around 84% seen once. Sequencing input: PBMCs. The source is a woman aged 35 to 49 in good health and CMV-seropositive.

The rearrangement uses TRBV6-5 and TRBJ2-5; 8 bases agree with TRBD2. The end of the DNA fits TRBJ2-7 better, so the J call may be wrong. This CDR3 has 14 amino acids. CDR1 is MNHEY and CDR2 is SVGAGI in the germline V gene. Here the CDR3 reads CASSERESLYEQYF. CDR3 nucleotides: TGTGCCAGCAGTGAGCGGGAGTCCCTGTACGAGCAGTACTTC.

V is TRBV7-3 and J is TRBJ1-3; 8 nucleotides match TRBD1. CDR3 length equals 15 residues. The germline gives CDR1 SGHTA, CDR2 FQGTGA. V was clipped by 2 bases and J by 0 bases; unmatched bases: 0. In nucleotides, the CDR3 is TGTGCCAGCAGCTTACAGGGGGCCTCTGGAAACACCATATATTTT. Amino acids: CASSLQGASGNTIYF.

The chain couples TRBV5-1 to TRBJ2-7, with TRBD1 matching over 8 bases. V gave up 4 bases and J gave up 7 bases; unmatched junction bases: 10. CDR3 length: 14 residues. Germline CDR1 SGHRS, CDR2 YFSETQ. The CDR3 DNA follows: TGCGCCAGCAGCCTAGAACCGACAGGGGAAGAGCAGTACTTC. Translated: CASSLEPTGEEQYF.

The gene calls are TRBV19 and TRBJ1-4, with a possible D match to TRBD1 (5 bases). CDR3 length equals 14 residues. Germline V gene sequence: CDR1 LNHDA, CDR2 SQIVND (reference sequence). V shed 7 bases and J shed 13 bases, with 22 bases lying between them. For the CDR3, the DNA is TGTGCCAGTATATCGTCCGCTAGGGGAGGCGGACTGTTTTTT. This encodes CASISSARGGGLFF.

Turning to this clone: At one end the junction does not follow the germline gene, possibly because of a read error. The chain uses TRBV7-3 and TRBJ2-1; tentatively, D is TRBD2 (7 bases). Germline CDR1 and CDR2: SGHTA and FQGTGA. This CDR3 comprises 15 residues. The CDR3 spells CASSLGAGQYSEQFF. CDR3 sequence (DNA): TGTGCCAGCAGCTTGGGAGCGGGACAATACAGTGAGCAGTTCTTC.

The V call is TRBV7-8, the J call TRBJ2-7, with 9 bases fitting TRBD2. There are 18 residues in the CDR3. The trim removed 2 bases at V and 7 bases at J, leaving 18 bases unmatched. Germline V gene sequence: CDR1 SGHVS, CDR2 FQNEAQ. CDR3 DNA: TGTGCCAGCAGCTTAATTTCGGCGGGAGGGCTTGGATTGGGAGAGCAGTACTTC. Translating gives CASSLISAGGLGLGEQYF. The whole variable domain, filled in from reference TRBV7-8 and TRBJ2-7, reads GAGVSQSPRYKVAKRGQDVALRCDPISGHVSLFWYQQALGQGPEFLTYFQNEAQLDKSGLPSDRFFAERPEGSVSTLKIQRTQQEDSAVYLCASSLISAGGLGLGEQYFGPGTRLTVT.

The chain recombines TRBV5-4 with TRBJ1-2, with a possible D match to TRBD1 (5 bases). Trimming removed 2 bases from V and 8 bases from J, with 19 bases in between. This CDR3 has 15 amino acids. Germline V gene data show CDR1 as SGHNT and CDR2 as YYREEE (reference sequence). The CDR3 is CASSLQTGTKRGYTF. The CDR3 region has the DNA TGTGCCAGCAGCTTACAAACCGGGACTAAAAGGGGCTACACCTTC.

This clone came up a few times. This rearrangement joins TRBV7-8 to TRBJ1-4; a weak D match, TRBD1 (6 bases). There are 14 residues in the CDR3. Germline-derived CDR1 and CDR2 are SGHVS and FQNEAQ. The ends were cut back, 2 bases at V and 8 bases at J, with 12 bases in the middle. Written as DNA, the CDR3 is TGTGCCAGCAGCTTACCGGGCAGGGGCGAAAAACTGTTTTTT. Encoded protein: CASSLPGRGEKLFF.

This chain uses TRBV7-2 with TRBJ1-2, with unresolved D. Germline CDR1 and CDR2: SGHTA and FQGNSA. V was pared by 6 bases and J by 3 bases, with 11 bases between. The CDR3 runs 13 residues. The chain's CDR3 is CASSLRDYYGYTF. For the CDR3, the DNA is TGTGCCAGCAGTTTACGGGATTACTATGGCTACACCTTC.

This chain joins TRBV4-1 and TRBJ1-5; D is ambiguous. The germline V gene has CDR1 MGHRA and CDR2 YSYEKL. Trimming took off 0 bases at V and 9 bases at J, with 18 bases between the two ends. This CDR3 has 16 residues. The CDR3 region is CASSQDSVIVERPQHF. The CDR3 DNA follows: TGCGCCAGCAGCCAAGATTCGGTGATCGTCGAGAGGCCCCAGCATTTT.

This sequence joins TRBV5-4 and TRBJ2-3; 9 nucleotides agree with TRBD1. CDR3 size: 17 residues. Germline CDR1 SGHNT, CDR2 YYREEE (reference sequence). V shed 4 bases and J 3 bases; nucleotides not matched to a gene: 12. The CDR3 loop reads CASSGGTGRGSTDTQYF. The CDR3 DNA sequence: TGTGCCAGCAGCGGTGGGACAGGGAGAGGGAGTACAGATACGCAGTATTTT.

This rearrangement joins TRBV6-1 to TRBJ1-1; unclear D gene. Germline V gene lookup returns CDR1 MNHNS and CDR2 SASEGT. The V end was cut by 8 bases, the J end by 0 bases, with 4 bases between. This CDR3 comprises 11 residues. CDR3 protein: CASLMNTEAFF. CDR3 nucleotides: TGTGCCAGCCTTATGAACACTGAAGCTTTCTTT.

The genes are TRBV7-9 and TRBJ1-4, with 7 nucleotides matching TRBD1. The CDR3 contains 13 residues. Germline V gene lookup returns CDR1 SEHNR and CDR2 FQNEAQ (reference sequence). The junction had 1 base not matched to a gene; V was cut back by 1 base and J by 8 bases. CDR3 coding DNA: TGTGCCAGCAGCTTAGGGGGACAGGAAAAACTGTTTTTT. Translation gives CASSLGGQEKLFF.

CDR3 amino acids: CASRLTENTEAFF. The CDR3 bases are TGTGCCAGTAGGCTGACAGAGAACACTGAAGCTTTCTTT. The J gene is TRBJ1-1, the V gene TRBV19; D possibly corresponds to TRBD1 (5 bases). Germline values: CDR1 LNHDA, CDR2 SQIVND (reference sequence). The CDR3 is made up of 13 amino acids. The germline V and J ends were trimmed by 6 bases and 1 base, with 9 bases remaining between them.

The rearrangement uses TRBV4-1 and TRBJ2-7; 10 nucleotides align to TRBD2. CDR1 is MGHRA, CDR2 YSYEKL, per germline. The CDR3 contains 18 residues. The J segment lost 4 bases and the V segment lost 1 base, leaving 13 bases of the junction unmatched. The CDR3 coding sequence is TGCGCCAGCAGCCAAGGGAGTAGCGGGAGGCCCCACCCATACGAGCAGTACTTC. It codes for CASSQGSSGRPHPYEQYF.

This chain connects TRBV2 to TRBJ2-7, with a tentative D call TRBD1 (6 bases). The germline V gene encodes CDR1 SNHLY and CDR2 FYNNEI. Trimming shortened V by 8 bases and J by 5 bases, and 22 bases separated the two germline ends. This CDR3 is built from 15 residues. CDR3 DNA sequence: TGTGCCAGCTACCCCCGAGGGCAGGGGAGCCACGAGCAGTACTTC. Translation gives CASYPRGQGSHEQYF.

This clone has just a few counts. The genes are TRBV27 and TRBJ2-7, with D perhaps matching TRBD2 (5 bases). Trimming stripped 3 bases from V and 2 bases from J, with 20 bases between. Germline lookup yields CDR1 MNHEY and CDR2 SMNVEV (reference sequence). CDR3 size: 17 residues. CDR3 DNA: TGTGCCAGCAGTTTGGGGAACACGCCCACCGGGGCCTACGAGCAGTACTTC. This gives the protein CASSLGNTPTGAYEQYF.

The chain recombines TRBV11-3 with TRBJ2-7; 10 bases agree with TRBD1. Germline-derived CDR1 and CDR2 are SGHNT and YENEEA. V shed 4 bases, J shed 4 bases, and the junction held 4 bases outside the gene matches. CDR3 size: 14 residues. The CDR3 region has the DNA TGTGCCAGCAGCTCGGGACAGGGGAGGTACGAGCAGTACTTC. This codes for CASSSGQGRYEQYF.

J is TRBJ1-1 and V is TRBV9; possible D gene TRBD1, 5 bases. This CDR3 spans 16 amino acids. Germline assignment: CDR1 SGDLS and CDR2 YYNGEE. The V and J ends lost 3 bases and 0 bases respectively, with 15 bases between them. The CDR3 here is CASSAPPGGLNTEAFF. CDR3 sequence (DNA): TGTGCCAGCAGCGCCCCTCCGGGGGGATTGAACACTGAAGCTTTCTTT.

This sequence joins TRBV5-6 and TRBJ2-7, with 10 bases aligning to TRBD1. V lost 5 bases to trimming and J lost 2 bases; unmatched junction nucleotides: 4. This CDR3 is built from 14 residues. Germline values: CDR1 SGHDT, CDR2 YYEEEE. CDR3 in amino acids: CASRGDRGTYEQYF. CDR3 DNA sequence: TGTGCCAGCAGAGGGGACAGGGGAACCTACGAGCAGTACTTC.